Listed here are 6 T cell receptor beta chains from one sample, sequenced in a study of CD8+CD57+ T cells in acquired aplastic anemia. The use of genomic DNA as template underpinned the TCR beta VDJ and CDR3 profiling. MiXCR was run by TCRdb on the reads, yielding one entry per CDR3 protein. The sample has about 160,000 distinct CDR3 sequences; roughly 45% are singletons. Sequenced: sorted CD4+, CD8+, or CD8+CD57+ T cells (not recorded which) from PBMCs. The receptor source for this set is a human donor in good health.

This clonotype was found many times. The CDR3 DNA is TGTGCCAGCAGCCTCAACGCGTGGGGGCGTGAGTATGAAAAACTGTTTTTT. It encodes CASSLNAWGREYEKLFF. The V gene is TRBV5-6, the J gene TRBJ1-4, with TRBD1 as a possible D gene (6 bases). The CDR3 has 17 amino acids. The V end was cut by 4 bases, the J end by 6 bases, with 22 bases between. Germline V gene data show CDR1 as SGHDT and CDR2 as YYEEEE.

V usage is TRBV10-3 and J usage is TRBJ1-2; 8 bases align to TRBD1. Germline CDR1 and CDR2: ENHRY and SYGVKD. This CDR3 spans 11 amino acids. The V and J ends lost 11 bases and 6 bases, in that order; junction bases with no gene match: 5. The CDR3 DNA is TGTGCCGCCTCAGGGGGCGATGGCTACACCTTC. This encodes CAASGGDGYTF.

CDR3 bases: TGTGCCAGCAGCTTACCCAGGTCTGAAACCGGGGAGCTGTTTTTT. The encoded protein is CASSLPRSETGELFF. The rearrangement uses TRBV7-9 and TRBJ2-2; D is unclear. Germline V gene sequence: CDR1 SEHNR, CDR2 FQNEAQ (reference sequence). This CDR3 spans 15 amino acids. The V gene lost 2 bases and the J gene lost 5 bases, with 12 bases spanning the gap.

At least ten counts were recorded for this clonotype. This rearrangement joins TRBV6-1 to TRBJ1-6; D uncertain. Trimming took off 6 bases at V and 4 bases at J, with 13 bases between the two ends. The length of the CDR3 is 15 residues. Germline loops: CDR1 MNHNS, CDR2 SASEGT. The CDR3 DNA is TGTGCCAGCAGAACAGAGGCTGGATATAATTCACCCCTCCACTTT. Encoded protein: CASRTEAGYNSPLHF.

As regards this clonotype: One end of the junction is discordant with germline, which a read error may explain. The genes are TRBV10-3 and TRBJ1-5; 7 bases agree with TRBD1. The germline V gene encodes CDR1 ENHRY and CDR2 SYGVKD. The CDR3 is made up of 13 amino acids. CDR3 coding DNA: TGCGCCATCAGTGGGCAGGGGGGGGACTACGAGCATTTT. Translating it yields CAISGQGGDYEHF.

As concerns this clonotype: Since a much larger clone is just one base distant, this may be a read error. CDR3 in DNA: TGCACCAGCAGCCCCGGGAGCTACAACACTGAAGCTTTCTTT. It translates to CTSSPGSYNTEAFF. The chain is built from TRBV4-1 and TRBJ1-1; D not certain. The CDR3 extends over 14 amino acids. Germline V gives CDR1 MGHRA, CDR2 YSYEKL.